These 24 T cell receptor beta chains originate from one sample sequenced in a study of Graves' ophthalmopathy and Graves' hyperthyroidism. The study amplified TCR beta CDR3 regions using RNA transcripts. Amplification began with first-round RT-PCR using HTBI primers, then second-round multiplex PCR was performed. Each CDR3 protein gets one entry after TCRdb re-called the multiplex PCR reads with MiXCR. This table has 580,000 or so distinct CDR3 sequences, roughly 39% appearing once. Sequencing was done on a sample of peripheral blood or thyroid tissue (not recorded which). These receptors were obtained from an adult man with Graves' hyperthyroidism.

V and J are TRBV7-2 and TRBJ2-5, with a tentative D call TRBD1 (6 bases). CDR3 length: 13 amino acids. Between the trimmed V and J ends, which lost 5 bases and 5 bases, there was a span of 12 bases. CDR1 is SGHTA and CDR2 is FQGNSA in the germline V gene. The CDR3 spells CASSVEGEETQYF. The CDR3 nucleotides are TGTGCCAGCAGCGTTGAGGGGGAGGAGACCCAGTACTTC.

This sequence joins TRBV7-2 and TRBJ2-5; D unresolved. The J call is doubtful: the DNA matches TRBJ2-1 better. The V gene's germline CDR1 is SGHTA and CDR2 FQGNSA. The CDR3 runs 14 residues. CDR3 sequence reads: CASSLGASPGEQFF. The CDR3 DNA follows: TGTGCCAGCAGCTTAGGGGCCTCCCCAGGTGAGCAGTTCTTC.

In its sample, this clonotype was seen many times. This chain joins TRBV7-9 and TRBJ1-1; D uncertain. Germline CDR1 reads SEHNR; CDR2 reads FQNEAQ (reference sequence). Trimming removed 2 bases from V and 7 bases from J, with 8 bases in between. The CDR3 length is 12 residues. The CDR3 region is CASSLMGFEAFF. The CDR3 DNA sequence: TGTGCCAGCAGCTTAATGGGCTTTGAAGCTTTCTTT.

The CDR3 DNA reads as TGCAGCACCGTCGCCGCGGACATTACCTACGAGCAGTACTTC. This translates into CSTVAADITYEQYF. The chain couples TRBV29-1 to TRBJ2-7, with TRBD1 as a possible D gene (5 bases). The germline V gene encodes CDR1 SQVTM and CDR2 ANQGSEA. The V end lost 8 bases, the J end lost 2 bases, and 19 bases lay between the germline ends. The CDR3 runs to 14 residues.

About this clonotype: A much larger clone differs from this one at a single base, so this may be a read error. The chain recombines TRBV29-1 with TRBJ2-3, with D possibly being TRBD1 or TRBD2 (5 bases each). CDR1 and CDR2 from the germline V gene are SQVTM and ANQGSEA. The CDR3 is 14 amino acids. DNA for the CDR3: TGCAGCGCCGGACATGGGACCAGCACAGATACGCGGTATTTT. Its protein is CSAGHGTSTDTRYF.

Ten or more counts support this clonotype. J is TRBJ2-7 and V is TRBV7-9, with TRBD2 matching 11 bases. The ends lost 5 bases at V and 4 bases at J; junction bases unmatched: 7. Per the germline V gene, CDR1 is SEHNR and CDR2 is FQNEAQ (reference sequence). CDR3 length: 15 residues. Here the CDR3 reads CASSPTLAGAYEQYF. CDR3 DNA sequence: TGTGCCAGCAGCCCTACACTAGCGGGAGCTTACGAGCAGTACTTC.

This clonotype was seen at least ten times. The rearrangement links TRBV20-1 to TRBJ1-5, with 10 bases identical to TRBD1. The J segment lost 0 bases and the V segment lost 6 bases, leaving 11 bases of the junction unmatched. The CDR3 runs 17 residues. Germline assignment: CDR1 DFQATT and CDR2 SNEGSKA (reference sequence). The CDR3 nucleotides read TGCAGTGCCGCCGGGACAGGGGATCCCCTTAGCAATCAGCCCCAGCATTTT. As protein: CSAAGTGDPLSNQPQHF.

The chain is built from TRBV29-1 and TRBJ2-3, with 7 bases matching TRBD1. Germline assignment: CDR1 SQVTM and CDR2 ANQGSEA. CDR3 length: 14 amino acids. V shed 6 bases, J shed 1 base, and the junction held 7 bases outside the gene matches. The CDR3 protein is CSVAGQDGTDTQYF. DNA for the CDR3: TGCAGCGTCGCTGGACAGGACGGCACAGATACGCAGTATTTT.

Many counts were recorded for this clonotype. This rearrangement joins TRBV9 to TRBJ1-4; the match to TRBD1 covers 8 bases. CDR3 size: 17 residues. CDR1 and CDR2 from the germline V gene are SGDLS and YYNGEE. The J segment lost 7 bases and the V segment lost 0 bases, leaving 11 bases of the junction unmatched. CDR3 coding DNA: TGTGCCAGCAGCGTAGGTAGGGTGGACAGGGTTGTTGAAAAACTGTTTTTT. The encoded protein is CASSVGRVDRVVEKLFF. Supplemented by reference TRBV9 and TRBJ1-4, the full variable domain reads DSGVTQTPKHLITATGQRVTLRCSPRSGDLSVYWYQQSLDQGLQFLIQYYNGEERAKGNILERFSAQQFPDLHSELNLSSLELGDSALYFCASSVGRVDRVVEKLFFGSGTQLSVL.

This clonotype was picked up many times. The V gene is TRBV13, the J gene TRBJ1-2; D not certain. Germline V lookup: CDR1 PRHDT, CDR2 FYEKMQ (reference sequence). Trimming left V 0 bases short and J 2 bases short, with 16 bases between. This CDR3 contains 17 residues. For the CDR3, the DNA is TGTGCCAGCAGCTTAGGCCTTTCTCAGACAATAAACTATGGCTACACCTTC. Amino acid sequence: CASSLGLSQTINYGYTF.

As regards this clonotype: A much larger clone differs from this one at a single base, so this may be a read error. The chain carries TRBV7-8 and TRBJ1-2, with D possibly TRBD1 on 5 matching bases. V was clipped by 6 bases and J by 6 bases, with 20 bases between them. CDR3 length equals 15 residues. CDR1 is SGHVS, CDR2 FQNEAQ, per germline. CDR3 nucleotide sequence: TGTGCCAGCAGAGTTGGGGGGGTAATAAGCAATGGCTACACCTTC. Protein: CASRVGGVISNGYTF.

Of note for this clonotype: A read error may be the cause here, since a much bigger clone is one base away. J is TRBJ1-1 and V is TRBV10-3; 11 nucleotides line up with TRBD1. V was clipped by 10 bases and J by 3 bases; unmatched bases: 16. CDR1 and CDR2 from the germline V gene are ENHRY and SYGVKD. The CDR3 has 17 amino acids. The CDR3 DNA follows: TGTGCCAGCACCCAGGACCGGACAGGGGGCAGGGACACTGAAGCTTTCTTT. This translates into CASTQDRTGGRDTEAFF.

The chain links TRBV15 to TRBJ2-5; 9 bases align to TRBD1. Looked up from germline, CDR1 is LNHNV and CDR2 is YYDKDF (reference sequence). There are 16 residues in the CDR3. After removal of 3 bases from V and 3 bases from J, the junction contained 8 bases not matched to a gene. The CDR3 coding sequence is TGTGCCACCAGCAGGGAAGGACAGGGGTTGGAAGAGACCCAGTACTTC. This encodes CATSREGQGLEETQYF.

The gene calls are TRBV7-9 and TRBJ2-7; TRBD1 matches at 11 bases. Gene TRBJ2-1 matches the end of the DNA better, so the J call may be wrong. The CDR3 loop spans 16 amino acids. Germline CDR1 and CDR2: SEHNR and FQNEAQ (reference sequence). CDR3 in DNA: TGTGCCAGCAGCTTGTATCCCGGGACAGGGGGGAATGAGCAGTTCTTC. Translated: CASSLYPGTGGNEQFF.

This clonotype was seen many times. The chain joins TRBV6-6 to TRBJ2-5, with 9 positions matching TRBD1. The CDR3 totals 16 residues. Germline-derived CDR1 and CDR2 are MNHNY and SVGAGI (reference sequence). Trimming cost V 0 bases and J 4 bases; bases outside gene matches: 6. The CDR3 bases are TGTGCCAGCAGTTACTCGAAGACAGGGGGGCGAGAGACCCAGTACTTC. Translating it yields CASSYSKTGGRETQYF.

This chain joins TRBV24-1 and TRBJ2-5; 7 bases are a match to TRBD1. Germline V gene data show CDR1 as KGHDR and CDR2 as SFDVKD. Trimming at V came to 4 bases and at J to 5 bases, leaving 6 bases not matched to a gene. This CDR3 region has 14 residues. Written as DNA, the CDR3 is TGTGCCACCAGTGACCCAGGGGGATCTGAGACCCAGTACTTC. It is translated as CATSDPGGSETQYF.

This clonotype has just a few counts. This chain joins TRBV14 and TRBJ1-1; D is unclear. The CDR3 contains 15 residues. CDR1 and CDR2 (germline): SGHDN, FVKESK. The V gene lost 1 base and the J gene lost 1 base, with 10 bases spanning the gap. CDR3 sequence (DNA): TGTGCCAGCAGCCAAGCGGGCCTCGGGAACACTGAAGCTTTCTTT. As protein: CASSQAGLGNTEAFF.

This clonotype appeared many times. This chain joins TRBV5-1 and TRBJ2-7, with D perhaps TRBD2 (5 bases). This CDR3 is 22 amino acids long. The germline CDR1 and CDR2 sequences are SGHRS and YFSETQ. Trimming stripped 1 base from V and 9 bases from J, with 41 bases between. The DNA of the CDR3 is TGCGCCAGCAGCTTGTTTTGGTGCCCGGGATCGTTCCTCTTGCCCGAGATGTTGCGGCAGTACTTC. Amino acid sequence: CASSLFWCPGSFLLPEMLRQYF.

This chain uses TRBV7-2 with TRBJ2-7; 9 nucleotides agree with TRBD2. The J call may be faulty, since TRBJ2-1 better matches the DNA end. There are 17 residues in the CDR3. From germline, CDR1 is SGHTA and CDR2 FQGNSA. In DNA form, the CDR3 reads TGTGCCAGCAGCTTAGTCGGGGCTAGCGGGGCGTACAATGAGCAGTTCTTC. Amino acids: CASSLVGASGAYNEQFF.

This clonotype came up a few times. V gene TRBV7-8 combines with J gene TRBJ1-5; the D is unclear. This CDR3 contains 16 residues. Trimming took 4 bases from V and 1 from J, leaving 14 bases between them. The V gene's germline CDR1 is SGHVS and CDR2 FQNEAQ. This chain's CDR3 is CASSSSRRNSNQPQHF. The CDR3 nucleotides are TGTGCCAGCAGCTCTTCCCGTCGGAACAGCAATCAGCCCCAGCATTTT.

The chain is built from TRBV2 and TRBJ2-3; 11 nucleotides match TRBD2. The CDR3 runs to 13 residues. Germline V CDR1 and CDR2: SNHLY, FYNNEI. Trimming removed 7 bases from V and 7 bases from J; junction bases left unmatched: 4. The CDR3 nucleotides are TGTGCCAGCACGCTAGCGGGAGGAAATACGCAGTATTTT. Translation gives CASTLAGGNTQYF. Full variable domain (outside the CDR3, taken from reference TRBV2 and TRBJ2-3): EPEVTQTPSHQVTQMGQEVILRCVPISNHLYFYWYRQILGQKVEFLVSFYNNEISEKSEIFDDQFSVERPDGSNFTLKIRSTKLEDSAMYFCASTLAGGNTQYFGPGTRLTVL.

Turning to this clonotype: A far larger clone is one nucleotide away, so this likely arose from a read error. The conserved phenylalanine or tryptophan normally closing the CDR3 is absent here, so this likely arose from a read error. This chain connects TRBV5-4 to TRBJ1-1; 9 bases align to TRBD1. V was pared by 3 bases and J by 7 bases, with 1 base of the junction left unmatched. The germline V gene encodes CDR1 SGHNT and CDR2 YYREEE (reference sequence). This CDR3 contains 12 residues. CDR3 sequence reads: CASSSDRGEAFL. The CDR3 DNA is TGTGCCAGCAGCTCGGACAGGGGTGAAGCTTTCCTT.

The V gene is TRBV15, the J gene TRBJ2-3; perhaps TRBD1 as D (5 bases). Germline loops: CDR1 LNHNV, CDR2 YYDKDF (reference sequence). V dropped 0 bases and J dropped 12 bases, with 16 bases sitting between them. The CDR3 sequence is 14 residues long. The chain's CDR3 is CATSRDKWGSYQYF. DNA of the CDR3: TGTGCCACCAGCAGAGATAAATGGGGCAGCTACCAGTATTTT.

This clonotype was detected many times. The genes are TRBV29-1 and TRBJ2-7, with 7 nucleotides matching TRBD1. CDR1 is SQVTM, CDR2 ANQGSEA, per germline. V was clipped by 6 bases and J by 7 bases; unmatched bases: 12. The CDR3 has 13 amino acids. The CDR3: CSVRDSRAWEQYF. In nucleotides, the CDR3 is TGCAGCGTCCGGGACAGTCGGGCTTGGGAGCAGTACTTC.